Below, 6 T cell receptor beta chains from the same sample are listed, as sequenced in a study of CD8 T cells in ankylosing spondylitis. General observations from the study: In ankylosing spondylitis blood, a motif of roughly eight highly homologous TCR beta variants appeared characteristic.

TCRdb re-called the 5' RACE reads with MiXCR, one entry per CDR3 protein. In the table there are about 400,000 distinct CDR3 sequences, 20% to 25% of which are singletons. No antigen has been identified for these receptors. Source material: blood, either unsorted or a sorted T cell fraction (not recorded which). The receptor set was obtained from a male donor with ankylosing spondylitis.

This clonotype has at least ten counts. The rearrangement links TRBV6-1 to TRBJ1-5; D possibly corresponds to TRBD1 (5 bases). The CDR3 covers 13 residues. The V and J ends lost 6 bases and 7 bases respectively, with 13 bases between them. Germline CDR1 is MNHNS and CDR2 is SASEGT. Here the CDR3 DNA reads TGTGCCAGCAGCGGGGCTATGGGGCAGCCCCAGCATTTT. This encodes CASSGAMGQPQHF.

The chain uses TRBV20-1 and TRBJ2-7; 13 nucleotides match TRBD2. Germline CDR1 and CDR2: DFQATT and SNEGSKA (reference sequence). Trimming cost V 5 bases and J 4 bases; bases outside gene matches: 5. The CDR3 totals 14 residues. Written as DNA, the CDR3 is TGCAGTGCTTTACCGGGACTAGCGGGGTACGAGCAGTACTTC. This translates into CSALPGLAGYEQYF.

A few counts support this clonotype. The chain uses TRBV20-1 and TRBJ2-7; 12 nucleotides match TRBD2. The CDR3 sequence is 14 residues long. The germline V gene has CDR1 DFQATT and CDR2 SNEGSKA (reference sequence). V lost 5 bases and J lost 4; bases outside the gene matches: 6. CDR3 sequence (DNA): TGCAGTGCTCGAGGACTAGCGGGACGATACGAGCAGTACTTC. As protein: CSARGLAGRYEQYF.

V is TRBV29-1 and J is TRBJ2-6; D is undetermined. V lost 6 bases, J lost 0 bases, and 15 bases lay in between. Per the germline V gene, CDR1 is SQVTM and CDR2 is ANQGSEA. This CDR3 comprises 16 residues. CDR3 residues: CSVWTVKNSGANVLTF. The CDR3 DNA is TGCAGCGTCTGGACGGTTAAGAACTCTGGGGCCAACGTCCTGACTTTC.

The CDR3 is CASSSLSGQSNEKLFF. CDR3 sequence (DNA): TGTGCCAGCAGTTCCCTTAGTGGACAGTCAAATGAAAAACTGTTTTTT. This rearrangement joins TRBV28 to TRBJ1-4, with a possible D match to TRBD1 (6 bases). V lost 4 bases and J 5 bases, leaving 17 bases between the germline ends. Per the germline V gene, CDR1 is MDHEN and CDR2 is SYDVKM. The CDR3 has 16 residues.

V usage is TRBV4-1 and J usage is TRBJ2-1, with D maybe TRBD1 (6 bases). Germline V gives CDR1 MGHRA, CDR2 YSYEKL. CDR3 length: 19 residues. V dropped 0 bases and J dropped 0 bases, with 18 bases sitting between them. CDR3 bases: TGCGCCAGCAGCCAAGATTCTAGTCAAGGGACATACTCCTACAATGAGCAGTTCTTC. It is translated as CASSQDSSQGTYSYNEQFF.